Listed here are 8 T cell receptor beta chains from one sample, sequenced in a study of T cells after posttransplantation cyclophosphamide. The table came from immunoSEQ multiplex PCR; TCRdb's copy has only in-frame clones and leaves some out. Of under 20,000 clones in the sample, around four fifths are singletons; the top ten hold approximately 9%. Sequencing was done on a sample of memory CD4+ T cells sorted from blood. The receptors stem from a man younger than 45 in good health and a related stem cell transplant donor.

This chain links TRBV6-1 with TRBJ1-1, with 7 bases identical to TRBD1. Germline V CDR1 and CDR2: MNHNS, SASEGT. There are 13 residues in the CDR3. V lost 8 bases, J lost 3 bases, and 6 bases stayed unmatched. This chain's CDR3 is CASDRGLDTEAFF. Written as DNA, the CDR3 is TGTGCCAGCGATAGGGGGCTTGACACTGAAGCTTTCTTT.

The CDR3 DNA reads as TGTGCCAGCAGCTTACAGGGTCGATACAATGAGCAGTTCTTC. It yields the protein CASSLQGRYNEQFF. The chain joins TRBV7-9 to TRBJ2-1, with D perhaps matching TRBD1 (5 bases). Trimming pared 2 bases from V and 4 bases from J, leaving 9 bases between. CDR3 length equals 14 residues. Germline V lookup: CDR1 SEHNR, CDR2 FQNEAQ (reference sequence).

V and J are TRBV5-6 and TRBJ2-3; D may be TRBD1 (5 bases). Trimming stripped 4 bases from V and 1 base from J, with 10 bases between. CDR3 length: 14 residues. Germline-derived CDR1 and CDR2 are SGHDT and YYEEEE. The CDR3 reads CASSPVQGTDTQYF. DNA for the CDR3: TGTGCCAGCAGCCCAGTACAGGGCACAGATACGCAGTATTTT.

This chain links TRBV5-1 with TRBJ2-2; tentative D call: TRBD2 (6 bases). V lost 0 bases to trimming and J lost 1 base, with 10 bases between them. CDR1 is SGHRS and CDR2 is YFSETQ in the germline V gene. The CDR3 contains 16 residues. The CDR3 sequence: CASSLGSGGNTGELFF. CDR3 sequence (DNA): TGCGCCAGCAGCTTGGGGTCCGGGGGGAACACCGGGGAGCTGTTTTTT.

Here the CDR3 reads CASSYSSGGSPNEQFF. For the CDR3, the DNA is TGTGCCAGCAGTTACTCTAGCGGGGGATCCCCAAATGAGCAGTTCTTC. V usage is TRBV6-6 and J usage is TRBJ2-1; 9 bases match TRBD2. There are 16 residues in the CDR3. The germline CDR1 and CDR2 sequences are MNHNY and SVGAGI (reference sequence). Germline trimming cut 0 bases from V and 7 bases from J; bases unmatched to any gene: 7.

The chain carries TRBV7-2 and TRBJ1-2; 12 positions agree with TRBD1. The CDR3 has 17 residues. Germline V CDR1 and CDR2: SGHTA, FQGNSA. V lost 5 bases and J lost 0; bases outside the gene matches: 7. The CDR3 sequence: CASSRRGQGATNYGYTF. As DNA, the CDR3 is TGTGCCAGCAGCAGACGGGGACAGGGGGCGACTAACTATGGCTACACCTTC.

Here the CDR3 DNA reads TGTGCCAGCAGTGAAGGACAGAACACCGGGGAGCTGTTTTTT. Amino acids: CASSEGQNTGELFF. V usage is TRBV6-1 and J usage is TRBJ2-2; D is uncertain. Deletions cut 1 base from V and 1 base from J, with 4 bases between. This CDR3 region has 14 residues. CDR1 and CDR2 (germline): MNHNS, SASEGT.

V is TRBV5-1 and J is TRBJ1-6; 10 bases are shared with TRBD1. CDR3 length equals 14 residues. Trimming cost V 2 bases and J 9 bases; bases outside gene matches: 2. The germline V gene has CDR1 SGHRS and CDR2 YFSETQ. The CDR3 nucleotides read TGCGCCAGCAGCTTAGGGACAGGGGTTTCACCCCTCCACTTT. It yields the protein CASSLGTGVSPLHF. Drawing the rest from reference TRBV5-1 and TRBJ1-6, the complete variable domain is KAGVTQTPRYLIKTRGQQVTLSCSPISGHRSVSWYQQTPGQGLQFLFEYFSETQRNKGNFPGRFSGRQFSNSRSEMNVSTLELGDSALYLCASSLGTGVSPLHFGNGTRLTVT.